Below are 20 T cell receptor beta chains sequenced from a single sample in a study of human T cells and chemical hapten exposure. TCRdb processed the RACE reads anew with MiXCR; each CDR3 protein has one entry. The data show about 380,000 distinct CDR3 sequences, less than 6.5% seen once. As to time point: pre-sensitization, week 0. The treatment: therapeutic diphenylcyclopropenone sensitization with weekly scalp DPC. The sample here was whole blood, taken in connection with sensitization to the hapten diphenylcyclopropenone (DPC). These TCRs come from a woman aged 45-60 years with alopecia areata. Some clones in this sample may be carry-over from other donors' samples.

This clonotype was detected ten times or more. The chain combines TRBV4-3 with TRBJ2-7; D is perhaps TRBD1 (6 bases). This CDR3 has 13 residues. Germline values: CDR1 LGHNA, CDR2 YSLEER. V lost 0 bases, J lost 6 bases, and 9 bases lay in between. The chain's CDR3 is CASSQDRGIEQYF. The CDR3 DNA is TGCGCCAGCAGCCAAGACAGGGGAATCGAGCAGTACTTC.

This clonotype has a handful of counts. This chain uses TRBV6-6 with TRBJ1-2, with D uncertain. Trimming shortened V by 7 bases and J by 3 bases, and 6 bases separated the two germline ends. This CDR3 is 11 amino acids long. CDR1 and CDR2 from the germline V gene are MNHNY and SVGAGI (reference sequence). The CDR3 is CASTLDYGYTF. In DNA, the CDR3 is TGTGCCAGCACTTTGGACTATGGCTACACCTTC.

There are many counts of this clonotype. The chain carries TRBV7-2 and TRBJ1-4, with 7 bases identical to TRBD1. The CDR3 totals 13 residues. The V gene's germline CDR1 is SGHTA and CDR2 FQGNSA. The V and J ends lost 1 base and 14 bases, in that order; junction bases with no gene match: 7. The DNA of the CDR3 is TGTGCCAGCAGCTTAGGAACCGACAGGGTTCTGTTTTTT. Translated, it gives CASSLGTDRVLFF. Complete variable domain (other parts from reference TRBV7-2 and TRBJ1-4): GAGVSQSPSNKVTEKGKDVELRCDPISGHTALYWYRQSLGQGLEFLIYFQGNSAPDKSGLPSDRFSAERTGGSVSTLTIQRTQQEDSAVYLCASSLGTDRVLFFGSGTQLSVL.

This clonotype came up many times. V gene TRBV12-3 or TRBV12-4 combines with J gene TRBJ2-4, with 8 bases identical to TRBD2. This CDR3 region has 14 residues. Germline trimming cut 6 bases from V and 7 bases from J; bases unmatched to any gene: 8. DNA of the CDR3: TGTGCCAGCAGCTCAATACCGGGAGGGAACATTCAGTACTTC. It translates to CASSSIPGGNIQYF.

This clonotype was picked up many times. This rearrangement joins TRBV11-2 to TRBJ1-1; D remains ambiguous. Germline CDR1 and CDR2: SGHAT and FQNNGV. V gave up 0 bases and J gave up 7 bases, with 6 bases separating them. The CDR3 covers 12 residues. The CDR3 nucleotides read TGTGCCAGCAGCTTAGATCCCTTTGAAGCTTTCTTT. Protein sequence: CASSLDPFEAFF.

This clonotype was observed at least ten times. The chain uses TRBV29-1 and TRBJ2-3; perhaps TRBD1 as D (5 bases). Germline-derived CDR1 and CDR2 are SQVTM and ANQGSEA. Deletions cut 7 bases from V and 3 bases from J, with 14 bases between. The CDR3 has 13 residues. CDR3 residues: CSAGHGSTDTQYF. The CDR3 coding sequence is TGCAGCGCTGGACATGGTTCGACAGATACGCAGTATTTT.

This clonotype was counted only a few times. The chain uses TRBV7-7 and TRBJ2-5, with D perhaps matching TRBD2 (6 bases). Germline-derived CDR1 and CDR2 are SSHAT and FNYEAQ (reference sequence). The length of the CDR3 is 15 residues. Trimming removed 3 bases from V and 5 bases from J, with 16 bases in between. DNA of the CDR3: TGTGCCAGCAGCTTCGGCCCAAAAGGAGGGGAGACCCAGTACTTC. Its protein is CASSFGPKGGETQYF.

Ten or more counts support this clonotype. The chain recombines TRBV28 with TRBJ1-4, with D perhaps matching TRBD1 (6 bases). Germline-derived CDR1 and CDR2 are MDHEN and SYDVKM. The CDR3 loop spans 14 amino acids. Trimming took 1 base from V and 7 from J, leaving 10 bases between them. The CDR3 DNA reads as TGTGCCAGCAGTTTATCACAGGGTCGTGAAAAACTGTTTTTT. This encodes CASSLSQGREKLFF.

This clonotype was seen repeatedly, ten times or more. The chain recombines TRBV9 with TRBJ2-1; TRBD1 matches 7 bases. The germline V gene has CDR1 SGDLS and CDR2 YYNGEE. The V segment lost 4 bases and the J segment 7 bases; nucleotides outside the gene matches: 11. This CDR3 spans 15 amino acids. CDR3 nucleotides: TGTGCCAGCAGCTTAACAGGGGACGCACTAAATGAGCAGTTCTTC. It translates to CASSLTGDALNEQFF.

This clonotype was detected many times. The CDR3 sequence is CASSVAGEAYEQYF. CDR3 in DNA: TGTGCCAGCAGCGTAGCGGGAGAAGCCTACGAGCAGTACTTC. The chain employs TRBV9 and TRBJ2-7; D possibly corresponds to TRBD2 (6 bases). Per the germline V gene, CDR1 is SGDLS and CDR2 is YYNGEE. The length of the CDR3 is 14 residues. V was pared by 0 bases and J by 2 bases, with 9 bases between.

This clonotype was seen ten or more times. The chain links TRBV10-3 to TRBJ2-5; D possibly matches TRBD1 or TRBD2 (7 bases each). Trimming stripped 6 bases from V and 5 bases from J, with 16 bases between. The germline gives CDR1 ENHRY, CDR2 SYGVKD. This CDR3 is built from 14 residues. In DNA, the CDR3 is TGTGCCATCAGCCAAACAGGGGAGGGGGAGACCCAGTACTTC. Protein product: CAISQTGEGETQYF.

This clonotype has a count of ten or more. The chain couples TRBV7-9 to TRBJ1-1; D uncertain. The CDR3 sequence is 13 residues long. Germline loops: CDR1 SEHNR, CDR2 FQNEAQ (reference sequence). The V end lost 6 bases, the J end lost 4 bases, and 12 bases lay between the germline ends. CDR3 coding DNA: TGTGCCAGCAGACCCCAGAGACCCACTGAAGCTTTCTTT. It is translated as CASRPQRPTEAFF.

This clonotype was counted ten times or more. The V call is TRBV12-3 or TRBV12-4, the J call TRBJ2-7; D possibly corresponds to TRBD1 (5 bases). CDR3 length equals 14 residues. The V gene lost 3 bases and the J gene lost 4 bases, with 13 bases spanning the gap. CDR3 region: CASSFEGVGYEQYF. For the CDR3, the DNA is TGTGCCAGCAGTTTTGAAGGGGTGGGATACGAGCAGTACTTC.

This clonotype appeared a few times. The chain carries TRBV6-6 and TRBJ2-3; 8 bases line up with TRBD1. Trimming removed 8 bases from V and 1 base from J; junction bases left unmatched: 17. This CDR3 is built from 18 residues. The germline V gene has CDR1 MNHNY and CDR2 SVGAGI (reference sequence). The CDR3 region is CASGSLGTGGSGTDTQYF. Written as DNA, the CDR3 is TGTGCCAGCGGATCGCTCGGTACAGGGGGGAGCGGCACAGATACGCAGTATTTT.

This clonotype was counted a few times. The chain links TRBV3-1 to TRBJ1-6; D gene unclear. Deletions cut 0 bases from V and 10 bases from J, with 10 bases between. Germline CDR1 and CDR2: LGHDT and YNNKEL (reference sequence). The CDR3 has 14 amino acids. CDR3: CASSQESGKSPLHF. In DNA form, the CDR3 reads TGTGCCAGCAGCCAAGAGTCGGGCAAGTCACCCCTCCACTTT.

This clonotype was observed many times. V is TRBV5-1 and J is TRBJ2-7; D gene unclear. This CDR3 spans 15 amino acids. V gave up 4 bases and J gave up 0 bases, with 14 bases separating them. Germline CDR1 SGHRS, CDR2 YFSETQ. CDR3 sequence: CASSVGRSSSYEQYF. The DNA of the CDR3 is TGCGCCAGCAGCGTAGGACGGAGTAGCTCCTACGAGCAGTACTTC.

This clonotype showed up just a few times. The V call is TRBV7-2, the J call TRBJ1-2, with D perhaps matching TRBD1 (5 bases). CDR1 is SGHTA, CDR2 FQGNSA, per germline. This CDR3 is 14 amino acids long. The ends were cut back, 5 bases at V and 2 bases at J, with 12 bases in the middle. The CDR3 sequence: CASSPGPGNYGYTF. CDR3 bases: TGTGCCAGCAGCCCAGGACCAGGGAACTATGGCTACACCTTC.

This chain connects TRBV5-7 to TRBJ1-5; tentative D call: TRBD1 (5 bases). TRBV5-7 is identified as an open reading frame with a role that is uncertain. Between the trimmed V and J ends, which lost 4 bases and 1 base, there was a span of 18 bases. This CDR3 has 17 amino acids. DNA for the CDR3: TGTGCCAGCAGCCTGGGACCGTCCTGGGGGAGCAATCAGCCCCAGCATTTT. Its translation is CASSLGPSWGSNQPQHF.

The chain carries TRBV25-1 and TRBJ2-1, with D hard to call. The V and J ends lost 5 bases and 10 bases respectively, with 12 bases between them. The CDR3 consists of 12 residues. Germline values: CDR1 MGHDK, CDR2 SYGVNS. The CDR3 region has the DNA TGTGCCAGCAGTAAAAGGCTAGGAGAGCAGTTCTTC. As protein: CASSKRLGEQFF.

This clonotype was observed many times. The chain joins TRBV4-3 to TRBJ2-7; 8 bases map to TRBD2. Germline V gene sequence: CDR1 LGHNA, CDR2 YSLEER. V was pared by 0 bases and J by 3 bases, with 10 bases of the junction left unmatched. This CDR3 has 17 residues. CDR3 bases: TGCGCCAGCAGCCAAGAGAGCCCACTAGCGGATCGCTACGAGCAGTACTTC. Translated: CASSQESPLADRYEQYF.